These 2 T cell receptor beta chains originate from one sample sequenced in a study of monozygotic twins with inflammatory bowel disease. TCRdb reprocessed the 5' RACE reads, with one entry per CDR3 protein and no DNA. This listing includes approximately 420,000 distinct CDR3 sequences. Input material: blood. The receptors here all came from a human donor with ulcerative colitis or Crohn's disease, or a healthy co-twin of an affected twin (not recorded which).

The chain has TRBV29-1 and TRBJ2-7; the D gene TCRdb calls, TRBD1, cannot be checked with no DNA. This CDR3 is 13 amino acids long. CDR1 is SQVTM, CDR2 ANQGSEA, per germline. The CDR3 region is CSVDIGGGYEQYF.

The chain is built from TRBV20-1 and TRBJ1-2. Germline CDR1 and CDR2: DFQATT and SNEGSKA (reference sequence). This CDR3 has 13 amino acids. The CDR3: CSARDGRNYGYTF.